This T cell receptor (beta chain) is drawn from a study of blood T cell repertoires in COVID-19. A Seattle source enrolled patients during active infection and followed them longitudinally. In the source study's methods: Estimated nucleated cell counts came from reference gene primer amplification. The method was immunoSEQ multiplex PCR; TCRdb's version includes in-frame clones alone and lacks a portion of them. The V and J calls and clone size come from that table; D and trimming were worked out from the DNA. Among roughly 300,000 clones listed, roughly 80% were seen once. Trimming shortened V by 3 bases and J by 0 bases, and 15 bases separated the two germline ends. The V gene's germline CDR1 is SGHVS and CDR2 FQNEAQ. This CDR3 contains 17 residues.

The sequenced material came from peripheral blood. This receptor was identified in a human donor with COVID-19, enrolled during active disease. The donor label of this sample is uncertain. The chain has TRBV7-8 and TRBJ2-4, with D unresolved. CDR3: CASSFSGERRAKNIQYF. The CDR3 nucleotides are TGTGCCAGCAGCTTTTCCGGAGAAAGGAGAGCCAAAAACATTCAGTACTTC.